The TCR beta chain under discussion was sequenced for a study of T cells in Graves' hyperthyroidism and ophthalmopathy. There are 12 residues in the CDR3. The V gene lost 4 bases and the J gene lost 1 base, with 7 bases spanning the gap. Per the germline V gene, CDR1 is DFQATT and CDR2 is SNEGSKA (reference sequence). This clonotype was seen at least ten times. The CDR3 regions of TCR beta were amplified from RNA transcripts. The HTBI primer set drove a first-round RT-PCR of the TCR CDR3. TCRdb recomputed calls from the multiplex PCR reads with MiXCR, one row per CDR3 protein. Found here are more than 500,000 distinct CDR3 sequences, under 15% of them singletons; the top ten hold roughly 4.3%. Individuals with ophthalmopathy presented a Clinical Activity Score of at least 3, a NOSPECS grade of at least 4 and a duration under 3 months.

The J gene is TRBJ1-2, the V gene TRBV20-1; D is unclear. This sequence was found in a woman aged 35 to 49 with Graves' ophthalmopathy. Material: blood. CDR3 sequence: CSATQLNYGYTF. In DNA, the CDR3 is TGCAGTGCTACACAGCTTAACTATGGCTACACCTTC.